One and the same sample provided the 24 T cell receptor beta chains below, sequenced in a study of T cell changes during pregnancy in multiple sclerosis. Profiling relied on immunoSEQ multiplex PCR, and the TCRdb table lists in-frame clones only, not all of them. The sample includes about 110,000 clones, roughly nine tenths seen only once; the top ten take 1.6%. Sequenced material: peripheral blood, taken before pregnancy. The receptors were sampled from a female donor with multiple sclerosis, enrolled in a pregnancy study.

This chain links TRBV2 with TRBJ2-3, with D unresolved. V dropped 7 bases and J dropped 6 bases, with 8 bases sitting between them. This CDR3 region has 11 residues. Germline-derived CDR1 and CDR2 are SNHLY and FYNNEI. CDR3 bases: TGTGCCAGCACCCTGAGGGATACGCAGTATTTT. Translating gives CASTLRDTQYF.

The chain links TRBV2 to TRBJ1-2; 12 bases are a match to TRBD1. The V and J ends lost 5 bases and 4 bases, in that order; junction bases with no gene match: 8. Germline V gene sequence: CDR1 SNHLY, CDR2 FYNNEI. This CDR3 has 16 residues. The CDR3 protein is CASSLRPGQGAYGYTF. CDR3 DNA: TGTGCCAGCAGTCTCCGACCGGGACAGGGGGCCTATGGCTACACCTTC.

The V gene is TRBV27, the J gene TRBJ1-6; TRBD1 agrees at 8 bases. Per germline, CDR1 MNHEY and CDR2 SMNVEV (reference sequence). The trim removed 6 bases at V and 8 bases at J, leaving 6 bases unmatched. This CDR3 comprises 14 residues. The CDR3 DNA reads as TGTGCCAGCAGACGACAGGGGATGGATTCACCCCTCCACTTT. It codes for CASRRQGMDSPLHF.

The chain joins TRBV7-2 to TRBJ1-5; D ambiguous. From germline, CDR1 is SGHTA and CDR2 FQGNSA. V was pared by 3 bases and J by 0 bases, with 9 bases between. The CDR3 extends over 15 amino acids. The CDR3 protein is CASSFDNLSNQPQHF. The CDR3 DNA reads TGTGCCAGCAGCTTTGACAACCTTAGCAATCAGCCCCAGCATTTT. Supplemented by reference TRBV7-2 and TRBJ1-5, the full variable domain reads GAGVSQSPSNKVTEKGKDVELRCDPISGHTALYWYRQSLGQGLEFLIYFQGNSAPDKSGLPSDRFSAERTGGSVSTLTIQRTQQEDSAVYLCASSFDNLSNQPQHFGDGTRLSIL.

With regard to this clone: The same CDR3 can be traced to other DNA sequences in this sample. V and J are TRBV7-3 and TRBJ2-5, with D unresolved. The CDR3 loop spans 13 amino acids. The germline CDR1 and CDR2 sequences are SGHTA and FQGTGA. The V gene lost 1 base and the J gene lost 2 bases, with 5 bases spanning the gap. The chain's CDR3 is CASSLSRQETQYF. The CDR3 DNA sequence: TGTGCCAGCAGCTTAAGCAGACAAGAGACCCAGTACTTC.

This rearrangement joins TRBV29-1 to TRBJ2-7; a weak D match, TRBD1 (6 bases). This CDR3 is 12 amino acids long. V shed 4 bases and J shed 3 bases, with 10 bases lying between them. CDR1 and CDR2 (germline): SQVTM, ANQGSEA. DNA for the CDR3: TGCAGCGTTGTAAGCAGGGGCTACGAGCAGTACTTC. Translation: CSVVSRGYEQYF.

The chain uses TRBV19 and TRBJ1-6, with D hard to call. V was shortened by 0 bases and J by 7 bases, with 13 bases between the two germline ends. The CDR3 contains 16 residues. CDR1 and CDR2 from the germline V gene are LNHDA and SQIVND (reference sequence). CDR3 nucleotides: TGTGCCAGTAGTATAGATCTGAACAGCAGGAATTCACCCCTCCACTTT. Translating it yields CASSIDLNSRNSPLHF.

This CDR3 is CASSLEDRGRTDGYTF. CDR3 DNA sequence: TGTGCCAGCAGCTTAGAAGACAGGGGTCGTACTGATGGCTACACCTTC. The rearrangement links TRBV7-2 to TRBJ1-2; 8 nucleotides align to TRBD1. The CDR3 extends over 16 amino acids. In germline, CDR1 is SGHTA, CDR2 FQGNSA. After removal of 1 base from V and 6 bases from J, the junction contained 10 bases not matched to a gene.

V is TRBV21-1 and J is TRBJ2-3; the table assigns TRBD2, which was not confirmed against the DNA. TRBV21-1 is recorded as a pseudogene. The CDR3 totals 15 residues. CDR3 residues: CASSKGLAGGDTQYF. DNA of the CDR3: TGTGCCAGCAGCAAAGGACTAGCGGGAGGAGATACGCAGTATTTT.

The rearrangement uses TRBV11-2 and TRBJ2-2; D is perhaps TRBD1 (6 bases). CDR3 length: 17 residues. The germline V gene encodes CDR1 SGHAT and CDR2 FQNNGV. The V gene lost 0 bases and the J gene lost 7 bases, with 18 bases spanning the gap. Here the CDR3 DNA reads TGTGCCAGCAGCTTAGAAGCTCCGGGACACGGAATCGGGGAGCTGTTTTTT. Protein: CASSLEAPGHGIGELFF.

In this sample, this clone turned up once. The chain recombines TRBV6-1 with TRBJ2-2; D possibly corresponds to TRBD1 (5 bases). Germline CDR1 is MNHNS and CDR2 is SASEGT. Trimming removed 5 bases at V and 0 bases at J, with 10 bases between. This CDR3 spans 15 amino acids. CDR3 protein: CASSPTDANTGELFF. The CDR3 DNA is TGTGCCAGCAGTCCGACAGATGCGAACACCGGGGAGCTGTTTTTT.

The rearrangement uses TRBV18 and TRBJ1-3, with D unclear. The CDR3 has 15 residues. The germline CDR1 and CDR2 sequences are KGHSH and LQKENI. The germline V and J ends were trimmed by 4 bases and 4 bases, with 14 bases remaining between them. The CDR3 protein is CASSLGPGGGNTIYF. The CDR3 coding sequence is TGTGCCAGCTCACTCGGACCCGGAGGGGGAAACACCATATATTTT.

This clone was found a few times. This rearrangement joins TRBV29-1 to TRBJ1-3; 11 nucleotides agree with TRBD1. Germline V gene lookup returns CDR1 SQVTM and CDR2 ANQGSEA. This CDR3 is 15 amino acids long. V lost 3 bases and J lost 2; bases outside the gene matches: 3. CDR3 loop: CSVDPGQGAGNTIYF. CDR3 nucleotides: TGCAGCGTTGACCCGGGACAGGGGGCTGGAAACACCATATATTTT.

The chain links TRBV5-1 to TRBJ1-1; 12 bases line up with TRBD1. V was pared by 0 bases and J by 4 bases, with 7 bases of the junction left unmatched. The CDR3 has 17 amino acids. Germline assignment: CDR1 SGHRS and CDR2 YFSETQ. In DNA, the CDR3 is TGCGCCAGCAGCTTGGGGGACAGGGGGCGATTAAGCACTGAAGCTTTCTTT. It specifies CASSLGDRGRLSTEAFF.

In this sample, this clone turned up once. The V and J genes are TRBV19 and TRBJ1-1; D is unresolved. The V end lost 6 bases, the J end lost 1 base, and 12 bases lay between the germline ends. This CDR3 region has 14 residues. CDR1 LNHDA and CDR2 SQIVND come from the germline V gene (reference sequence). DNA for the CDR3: TGTGCCAGTAGCCCCTTACTACAGAACACTGAAGCTTTCTTT. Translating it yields CASSPLLQNTEAFF. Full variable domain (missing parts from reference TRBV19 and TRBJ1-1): DGGITQSPKYLFRKEGQNVTLSCEQNLNHDAMYWYRQDPGQGLRLIYYSQIVNDFQKGDIAEGYSVSREKKESFPLTVTSAQKNPTAFYLCASSPLLQNTEAFFGQGTRLTVV.

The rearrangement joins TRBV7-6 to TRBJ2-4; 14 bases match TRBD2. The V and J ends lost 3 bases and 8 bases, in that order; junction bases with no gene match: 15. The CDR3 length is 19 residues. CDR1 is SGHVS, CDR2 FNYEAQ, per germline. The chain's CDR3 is CASSFPGLAGGTTPHIQYF. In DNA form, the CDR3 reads TGTGCCAGCAGCTTCCCCGGACTAGCGGGAGGAACCACCCCCCACATTCAGTACTTC.

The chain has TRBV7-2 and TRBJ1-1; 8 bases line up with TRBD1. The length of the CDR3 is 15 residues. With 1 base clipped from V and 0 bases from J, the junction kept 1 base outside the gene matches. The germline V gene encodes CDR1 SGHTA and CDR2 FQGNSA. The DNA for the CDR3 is TGTGCCAGCAGCTTAGGGGACAGGCTGAACACTGAAGCTTTCTTT. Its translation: CASSLGDRLNTEAFF. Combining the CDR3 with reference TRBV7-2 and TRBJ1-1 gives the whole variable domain GAGVSQSPSNKVTEKGKDVELRCDPISGHTALYWYRQSLGQGLEFLIYFQGNSAPDKSGLPSDRFSAERTGGSVSTLTIQRTQQEDSAVYLCASSLGDRLNTEAFFGQGTRLTVV.

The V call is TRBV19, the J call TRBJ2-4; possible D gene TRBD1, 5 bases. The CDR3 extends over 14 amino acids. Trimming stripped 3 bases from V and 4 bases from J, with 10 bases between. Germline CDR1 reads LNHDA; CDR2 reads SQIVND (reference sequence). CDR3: CASSIDSAKNIQYF. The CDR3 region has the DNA TGTGCCAGTAGTATCGACAGCGCTAAAAACATTCAGTACTTC.

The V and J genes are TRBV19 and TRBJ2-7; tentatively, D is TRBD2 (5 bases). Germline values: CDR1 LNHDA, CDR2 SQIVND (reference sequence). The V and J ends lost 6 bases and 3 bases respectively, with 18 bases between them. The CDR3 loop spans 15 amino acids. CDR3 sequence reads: CASSEDSDYHYEQYF. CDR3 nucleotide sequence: TGTGCCAGTAGCGAGGACTCAGACTACCACTACGAGCAGTACTTC.

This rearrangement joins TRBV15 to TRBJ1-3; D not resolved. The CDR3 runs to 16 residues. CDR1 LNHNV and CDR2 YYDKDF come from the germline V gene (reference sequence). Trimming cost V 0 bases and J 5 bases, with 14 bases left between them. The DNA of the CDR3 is TGTGCCACCAGCAGAGAGGAGGTCCGGGGTCGAAACACCATATATTTT. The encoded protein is CATSREEVRGRNTIYF.

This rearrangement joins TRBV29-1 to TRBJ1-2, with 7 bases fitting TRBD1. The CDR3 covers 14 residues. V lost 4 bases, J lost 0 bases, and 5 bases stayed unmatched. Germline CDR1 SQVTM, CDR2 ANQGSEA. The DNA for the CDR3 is TGCAGCGTTGGAGGACAGGAAGCTAACTATGGCTACACCTTC. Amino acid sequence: CSVGGQEANYGYTF.

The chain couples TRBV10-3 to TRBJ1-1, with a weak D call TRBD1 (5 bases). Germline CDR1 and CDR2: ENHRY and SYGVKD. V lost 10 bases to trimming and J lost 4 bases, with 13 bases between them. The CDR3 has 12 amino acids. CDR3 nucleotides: TGTGCCACCGGGGGGATAAGCACTGAAGCTTTCTTT. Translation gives CATGGISTEAFF.

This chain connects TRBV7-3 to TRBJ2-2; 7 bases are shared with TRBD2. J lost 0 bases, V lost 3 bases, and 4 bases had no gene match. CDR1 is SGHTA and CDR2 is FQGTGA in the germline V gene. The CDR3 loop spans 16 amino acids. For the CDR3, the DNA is TGTGCCAGCAGCTTGGGGACTACGCCGAACACCGGGGAGCTGTTTTTT. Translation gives CASSLGTTPNTGELFF.

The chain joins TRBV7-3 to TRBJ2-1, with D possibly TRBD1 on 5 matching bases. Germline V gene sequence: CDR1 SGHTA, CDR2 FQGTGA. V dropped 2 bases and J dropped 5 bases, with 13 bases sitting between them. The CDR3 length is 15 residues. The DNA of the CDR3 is TGTGCCAGCAGCTTAGGTTTGAGGACAAACAATGAGCAGTTCTTC. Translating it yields CASSLGLRTNNEQFF.